This T cell receptor (beta chain) appears in the sequencing data of a study of OX40 agonist ivuxolimab in advanced cancers. The CDR3 runs to 11 residues. The germline gives CDR1 LNHDA, CDR2 SQIVND (reference sequence). V dropped 7 bases and J dropped 7 bases, with 8 bases sitting between them. This table comes from immunoSEQ multiplex PCR, and its TCRdb copy is limited to in-frame clones, with some not included. The sample includes around 20,000 clones, approximately 82% of them seen just once. The TCR sequence derives from an adult with an advanced solid tumor such as melanoma, head and neck, liver or kidney cancer. Material: CD4+ or CD8+ T cells sorted from blood, obtained in a trial of the OX40 agonist ivuxolimab. This chain connects TRBV19 to TRBJ2-1; D not resolved. The CDR3 region has the DNA TGTGCCAGTACCCACGGGAATGAGCAGTTCTTC. Its translation: CASTHGNEQFF.